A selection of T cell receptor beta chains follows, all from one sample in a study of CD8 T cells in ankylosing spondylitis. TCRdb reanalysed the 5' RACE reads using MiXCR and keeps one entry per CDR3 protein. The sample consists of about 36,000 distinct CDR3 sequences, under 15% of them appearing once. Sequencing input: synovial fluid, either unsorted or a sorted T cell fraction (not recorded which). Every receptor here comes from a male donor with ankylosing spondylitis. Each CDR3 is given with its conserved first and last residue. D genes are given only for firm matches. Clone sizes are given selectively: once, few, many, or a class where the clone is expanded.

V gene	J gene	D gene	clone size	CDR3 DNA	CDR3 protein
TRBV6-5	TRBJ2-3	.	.	TGTGCCAGCAGTTACTCGGACGGCAGCACAGATACGCAGTATTTT	CASSYSDGSTDTQYF
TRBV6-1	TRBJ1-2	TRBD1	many	TGTGCCAGCAGTGATATCGCCGGGACAGGGGGCGATGGCTACACCTTC	CASSDIAGTGGDGYTF
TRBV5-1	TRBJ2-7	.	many	TGCGCCAGCAGCTTGGGAGGTGGGCGCTACGAGCAGTACTTC	CASSLGGGRYEQYF
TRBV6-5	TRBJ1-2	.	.	TGTGCCAGCAGTTACAGCCCTAACTATGGCTACACCTTC	CASSYSPNYGYTF
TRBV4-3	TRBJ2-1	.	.	TGCGCCAGCAGCCAAGATCCGGGCGGGGAATACAATGAGCAGTTCTTC	CASSQDPGGEYNEQFF
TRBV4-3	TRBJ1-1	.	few	TGCGCCAGCAGCCAAACAGGGAACACTGAAGCTTTCTTT	CASSQTGNTEAFF
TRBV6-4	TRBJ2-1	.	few	TGTGCCAGCAGTGACCGTCCCGGGGACTACAATGAGCAGTTCTTC	CASSDRPGDYNEQFF
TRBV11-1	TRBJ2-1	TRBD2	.	TGTGCCAGCAGCTTAGGGACTAGCGGGAGGAGCTCCTACAATGAGCAGTTCTTC	CASSLGTSGRSSYNEQFF
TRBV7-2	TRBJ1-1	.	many	TGTGCCAGCAGCCCGCGGACCACTGAAGCTTTCTTT	CASSPRTTEAFF
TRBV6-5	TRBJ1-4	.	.	TGTGCCAGCAGTTACTCCGGATCGGGTGAAAAACTGTTTTTT	CASSYSGSGEKLFF
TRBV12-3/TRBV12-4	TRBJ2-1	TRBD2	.	TGTGCCAGCTCTAGCGGGGGGACCTACAATGAGCAGTTCTTC	CASSSGGTYNEQFF
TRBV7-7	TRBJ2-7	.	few	TGTGCTAGCAGCTCGGGGTTGGCGAGCGAGCAGTACTTC	CASSSGLASEQYF
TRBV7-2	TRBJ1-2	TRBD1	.	TGTGCCAGCAGCTTTGGACAGGGCGAGGGCTACACCTTC	CASSFGQGEGYTF
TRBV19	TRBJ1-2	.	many	TGTGCCAGTAGTATCCAGGTCAGGGATTGGTATGGCTACACCTTC	CASSIQVRDWYGYTF
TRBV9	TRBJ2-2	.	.	TGTGCCAGCAGCGTAGCCCCGTTCTGGGCCCGCACCGGGGAGCTGTTTTTT	CASSVAPFWARTGELFF
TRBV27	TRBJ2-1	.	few	TGTGCCAGCAGTCCCCTAAAGCGGAACCCAGACAATGAGCAGTTCTTC	CASSPLKRNPDNEQFF
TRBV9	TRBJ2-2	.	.	TGTGCCAGCAGCCCCCGATTCACCGGGGAGCTGTTTTTT	CASSPRFTGELFF
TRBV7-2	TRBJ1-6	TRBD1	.	TGTGCCAGCAGCAGACGGACAGGGGGAGATTCACCCCTCCACTTT	CASSRRTGGDSPLHF
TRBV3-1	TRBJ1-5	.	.	TGTGCCAGCAGTCAAGACAGTACCCAGCCCCAGCATTTT	CASSQDSTQPQHF
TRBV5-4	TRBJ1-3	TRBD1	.	TGTGCCAGCAGCCTAGACAGGGTTGGAAACACCATATATTTT	CASSLDRVGNTIYF
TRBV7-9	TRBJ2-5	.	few	TGTGCCAGCAGCCCAATCGGGGTGCGACCCAGAGAGACCCAGTACTTC	CASSPIGVRPRETQYF
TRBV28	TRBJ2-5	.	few	TGTGCCAGCTCTCCTACGGTGACAGCCACCCCCCACCAGTACTTC	CASSPTVTATPHQYF